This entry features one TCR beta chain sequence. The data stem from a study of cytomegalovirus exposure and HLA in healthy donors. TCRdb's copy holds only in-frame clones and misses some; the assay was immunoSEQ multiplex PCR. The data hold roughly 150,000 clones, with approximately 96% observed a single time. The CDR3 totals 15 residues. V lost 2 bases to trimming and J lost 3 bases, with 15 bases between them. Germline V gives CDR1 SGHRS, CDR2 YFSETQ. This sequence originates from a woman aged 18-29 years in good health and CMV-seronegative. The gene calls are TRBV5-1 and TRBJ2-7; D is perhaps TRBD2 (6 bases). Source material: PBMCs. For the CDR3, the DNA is TGCGCCAGCAGCTTATTTTCGGGGGTGGGCTACGAGCAGTACTTC. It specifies CASSLFSGVGYEQYF. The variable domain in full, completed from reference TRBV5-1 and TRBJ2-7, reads KAGVTQTPRYLIKTRGQQVTLSCSPISGHRSVSWYQQTPGQGLQFLFEYFSETQRNKGNFPGRFSGRQFSNSRSEMNVSTLELGDSALYLCASSLFSGVGYEQYFGPGTRLTVT.